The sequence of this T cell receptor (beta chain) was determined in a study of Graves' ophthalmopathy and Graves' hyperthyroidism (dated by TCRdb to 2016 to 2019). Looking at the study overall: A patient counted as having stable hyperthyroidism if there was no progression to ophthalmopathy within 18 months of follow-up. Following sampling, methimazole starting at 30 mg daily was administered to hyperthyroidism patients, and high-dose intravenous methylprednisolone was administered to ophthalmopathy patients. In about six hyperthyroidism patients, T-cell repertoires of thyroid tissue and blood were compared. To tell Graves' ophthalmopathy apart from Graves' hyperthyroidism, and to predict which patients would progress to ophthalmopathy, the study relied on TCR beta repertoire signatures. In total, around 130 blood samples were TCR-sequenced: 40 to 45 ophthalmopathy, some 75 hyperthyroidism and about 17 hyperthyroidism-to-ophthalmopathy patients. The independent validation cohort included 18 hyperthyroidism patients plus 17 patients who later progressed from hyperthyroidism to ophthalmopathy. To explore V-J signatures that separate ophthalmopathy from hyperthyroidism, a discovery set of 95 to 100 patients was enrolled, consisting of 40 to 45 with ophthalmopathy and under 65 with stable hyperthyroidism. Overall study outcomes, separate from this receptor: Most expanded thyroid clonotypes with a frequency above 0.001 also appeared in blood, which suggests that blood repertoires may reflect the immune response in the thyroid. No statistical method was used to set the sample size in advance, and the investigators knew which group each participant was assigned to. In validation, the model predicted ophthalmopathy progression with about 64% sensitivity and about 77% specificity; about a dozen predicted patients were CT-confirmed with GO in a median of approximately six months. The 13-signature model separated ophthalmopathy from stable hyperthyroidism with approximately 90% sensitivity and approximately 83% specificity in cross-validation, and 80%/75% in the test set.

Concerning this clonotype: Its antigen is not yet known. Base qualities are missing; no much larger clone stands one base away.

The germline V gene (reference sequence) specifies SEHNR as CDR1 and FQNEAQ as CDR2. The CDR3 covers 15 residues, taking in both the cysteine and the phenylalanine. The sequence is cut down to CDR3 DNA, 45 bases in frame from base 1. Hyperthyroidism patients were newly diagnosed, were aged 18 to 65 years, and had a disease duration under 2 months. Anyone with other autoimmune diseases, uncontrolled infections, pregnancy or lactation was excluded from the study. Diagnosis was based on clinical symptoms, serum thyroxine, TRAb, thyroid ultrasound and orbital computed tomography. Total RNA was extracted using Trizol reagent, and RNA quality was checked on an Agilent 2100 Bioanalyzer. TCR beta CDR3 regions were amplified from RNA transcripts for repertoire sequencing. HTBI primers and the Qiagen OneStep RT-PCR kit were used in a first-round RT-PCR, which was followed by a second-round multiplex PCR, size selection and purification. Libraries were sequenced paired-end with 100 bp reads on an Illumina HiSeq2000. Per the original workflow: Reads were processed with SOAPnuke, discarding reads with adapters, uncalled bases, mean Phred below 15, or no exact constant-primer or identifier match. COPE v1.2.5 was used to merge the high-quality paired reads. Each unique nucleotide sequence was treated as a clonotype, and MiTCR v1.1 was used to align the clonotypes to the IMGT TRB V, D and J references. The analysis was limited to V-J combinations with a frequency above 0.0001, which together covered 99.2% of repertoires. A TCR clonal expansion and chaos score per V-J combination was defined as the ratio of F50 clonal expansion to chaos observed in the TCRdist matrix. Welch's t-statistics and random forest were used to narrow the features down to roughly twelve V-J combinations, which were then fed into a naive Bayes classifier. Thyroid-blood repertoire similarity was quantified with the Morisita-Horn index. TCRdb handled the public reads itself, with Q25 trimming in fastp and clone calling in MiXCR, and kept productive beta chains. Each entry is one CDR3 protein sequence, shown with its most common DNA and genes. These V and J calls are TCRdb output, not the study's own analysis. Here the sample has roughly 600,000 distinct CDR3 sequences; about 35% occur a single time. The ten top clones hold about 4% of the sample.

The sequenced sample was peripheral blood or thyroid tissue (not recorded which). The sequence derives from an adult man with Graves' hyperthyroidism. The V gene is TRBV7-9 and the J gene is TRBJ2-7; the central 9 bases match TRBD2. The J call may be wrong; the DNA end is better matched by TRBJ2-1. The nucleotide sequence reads TGTGCCAGCAGCCGCGGGGGGGCCGGATACAATGAGCAGTTCTTC. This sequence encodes CASSRGGAGYNEQFF.